A single sample is the source of the 15 T cell receptor beta chains below, sequenced in a study of T cell changes during pregnancy in multiple sclerosis. TCRdb's copy holds only in-frame clones and misses some; the assay was immunoSEQ multiplex PCR. Among tens of thousands of clones listed, 93% were seen once. Source: CD8+ T cells from peripheral blood mononuclear cells, taken in the second trimester of pregnancy. Receptor source: a female donor with multiple sclerosis, enrolled in a pregnancy study.

V gene TRBV27 combines with J gene TRBJ2-6; 7 nucleotides align to TRBD2. This CDR3 region has 18 residues. Per the germline V gene, CDR1 is MNHEY and CDR2 is SMNVEV (reference sequence). V shed 3 bases and J 0 bases; nucleotides not matched to a gene: 8. This chain's CDR3 is CASSLGGEGASGANVLTF. For the CDR3, the DNA is TGTGCCAGCAGTTTGGGAGGGGAAGGGGCCTCTGGGGCCAACGTCCTGACTTTC.

This clone appeared once. The chain couples TRBV29-1 to TRBJ1-2; 9 bases are shared with TRBD1. CDR3 length: 13 residues. Germline V gene sequence: CDR1 SQVTM, CDR2 ANQGSEA. Trimming cost V 7 bases and J 7 bases; bases outside gene matches: 10. The CDR3 protein is CSAPDRGQGGYTF. The CDR3 bases are TGCAGCGCTCCGGACAGGGGACAAGGTGGCTACACCTTC.

This sequence joins TRBV9 and TRBJ2-3; a possible D gene is TRBD2 (6 bases). The CDR3 runs to 15 residues. V was trimmed by 6 bases and J by 3 bases, leaving 17 bases between them. The germline CDR1 and CDR2 sequences are SGDLS and YYNGEE. The CDR3 DNA sequence: TGTGCCAGCACATCTCGCGGGACGGTGACAGATACGCAGTATTTT. It codes for CASTSRGTVTDTQYF.

The chain combines TRBV7-9 with TRBJ1-1; 9 positions match TRBD1. With 6 bases clipped from V and 4 bases from J, the junction kept 12 bases outside the gene matches. CDR1 is SEHNR, CDR2 FQNEAQ, per germline (reference sequence). This CDR3 comprises 16 residues. CDR3 DNA sequence: TGTGCCAGCAGGGAACAGGGGGCTAAGTCGGGCACTGAAGCTTTCTTT. Its protein is CASREQGAKSGTEAFF.

The V call is TRBV7-9, the J call TRBJ2-7; 8 bases line up with TRBD1. The CDR3 contains 15 residues. Germline CDR1 is SEHNR and CDR2 is FQNEAQ (reference sequence). Germline trimming cut 5 bases from V and 2 bases from J; bases unmatched to any gene: 8. The CDR3 protein is CASSTPDRATYEQYF. The CDR3 coding sequence is TGTGCCAGCAGCACCCCGGACAGGGCCACCTACGAGCAGTACTTC.

The chain uses TRBV2 and TRBJ1-1; TRBD1 might be the D (6 bases). The CDR3 spans 12 residues. V was shortened by 7 bases and J by 6 bases, with 12 bases between the two germline ends. Looked up from germline, CDR1 is SNHLY and CDR2 is FYNNEI. This CDR3 is CASNRDYPEAFF. Written as DNA, the CDR3 is TGTGCCAGCAACAGGGACTATCCTGAAGCTTTCTTT. Combining the CDR3 with reference TRBV2 and TRBJ1-1 gives the whole variable domain EPEVTQTPSHQVTQMGQEVILRCVPISNHLYFYWYRQILGQKVEFLVSFYNNEISEKSEIFDDQFSVERPDGSNFTLKIRSTKLEDSAMYFCASNRDYPEAFFGQGTRLTVV.

The chain links TRBV27 to TRBJ1-1; TRBD1 matches 7 bases. The germline gives CDR1 MNHEY, CDR2 SMNVEV (reference sequence). The CDR3 has 15 residues. V was pared by 4 bases and J by 0 bases, with 5 bases of the junction left unmatched. The CDR3: CASSYTTGLNTEAFF. DNA for the CDR3: TGTGCCAGCAGTTATACGACAGGGTTGAACACTGAAGCTTTCTTT.

This clone is judged medium-sized. The chain couples TRBV7-9 to TRBJ1-3; D perhaps matches TRBD1 (5 bases). CDR1 SEHNR and CDR2 FQNEAQ come from the germline V gene (reference sequence). The germline V and J ends were trimmed by 1 base and 0 bases, with 10 bases remaining between them. The CDR3 length is 16 residues. The CDR3 coding sequence is TGTGCCAGCAGCTTAGACACAGGACGCTCTGGAAACACCATATATTTT. Translation gives CASSLDTGRSGNTIYF.

In DNA, the CDR3 is TGTGCCAGCAGCTTAGAACTAGCGGTCTACGAGCAGTACTTC. Its translation is CASSLELAVYEQYF. The chain uses TRBV11-2 and TRBJ2-7; 8 positions match TRBD2. The CDR3 sequence is 14 residues long. CDR1 SGHAT and CDR2 FQNNGV come from the germline V gene. V was pared by 0 bases and J by 3 bases, with 1 base of the junction left unmatched. Looking up the rest from reference TRBV11-2 and TRBJ2-7 gives the full variable domain: EAGVAQSPRYKIIEKRQSVAFWCNPISGHATLYWYQQILGQGPKLLIQFQNNGVVDDSQLPKDRFSAERLKGVDSTLKIQPAKLEDSAVYLCASSLELAVYEQYFGPGTRLTVT.

The chain is built from TRBV9 and TRBJ2-3; 8 nucleotides line up with TRBD2. CDR1 is SGDLS and CDR2 is YYNGEE in the germline V gene. After removal of 3 bases from V and 3 bases from J, the junction contained 9 bases not matched to a gene. CDR3 size: 16 residues. The chain's CDR3 is CASSASGAGVTDTQYF. The CDR3 DNA is TGTGCCAGCAGCGCCTCTGGAGCGGGAGTAACAGATACGCAGTATTTT.

The chain combines TRBV4-3 with TRBJ1-5; 8 bases agree with TRBD1. Germline CDR1 and CDR2: LGHNA and YSLEER. After removal of 2 bases from V and 2 bases from J, the junction contained 17 bases not matched to a gene. The CDR3 extends over 20 amino acids. The CDR3 sequence: CASSQNLGQVPPGGNQPQHF. In DNA form, the CDR3 reads TGCGCCAGCAGCCAAAACTTGGGACAGGTCCCTCCGGGAGGCAATCAGCCCCAGCATTTT.

The CDR3 spells CATSSRAGTGTYEQYF. The CDR3 DNA reads as TGTGCCACCAGCAGTAGAGCCGGGACAGGGACCTACGAGCAGTACTTC. J is TRBJ2-7 and V is TRBV15, with 9 positions matching TRBD1. V trimming: 3 bases; J trimming: 2 bases; junction bases outside the gene matches: 8. CDR1 is LNHNV and CDR2 is YYDKDF in the germline V gene (reference sequence). CDR3 size: 16 residues.

The chain has TRBV7-2 and TRBJ2-3, with 7 bases identical to TRBD1. V lost 2 bases, J lost 0 bases, and 8 bases stayed unmatched. Per the germline V gene, CDR1 is SGHTA and CDR2 is FQGNSA. CDR3 size: 17 residues. The CDR3 reads CASSLPRDRASTDTQYF. The CDR3 DNA sequence: TGTGCCAGCAGCTTACCCAGGGACAGAGCTAGCACAGATACGCAGTATTTT.

The chain recombines TRBV4-1 with TRBJ2-7, with D perhaps TRBD2 (6 bases). The germline V and J ends were trimmed by 4 bases and 2 bases, with 12 bases remaining between them. The CDR3 has 14 amino acids. CDR1 MGHRA and CDR2 YSYEKL come from the germline V gene. CDR3 in amino acids: CASSLAGRTYEQYF. In DNA, the CDR3 is TGCGCCAGCAGCCTCGCGGGACGTACCTACGAGCAGTACTTC.

V is TRBV5-1 and J is TRBJ2-6, with a tentative D call TRBD1 (5 bases). V gave up 0 bases and J gave up 1 base, with 14 bases separating them. The CDR3 length is 18 residues. The germline V gene encodes CDR1 SGHRS and CDR2 YFSETQ. The CDR3 here is CASSLDPGPRSGANVLTF. In DNA form, the CDR3 reads TGCGCCAGCAGCTTGGATCCAGGGCCTCGTTCTGGGGCCAACGTCCTGACTTTC.